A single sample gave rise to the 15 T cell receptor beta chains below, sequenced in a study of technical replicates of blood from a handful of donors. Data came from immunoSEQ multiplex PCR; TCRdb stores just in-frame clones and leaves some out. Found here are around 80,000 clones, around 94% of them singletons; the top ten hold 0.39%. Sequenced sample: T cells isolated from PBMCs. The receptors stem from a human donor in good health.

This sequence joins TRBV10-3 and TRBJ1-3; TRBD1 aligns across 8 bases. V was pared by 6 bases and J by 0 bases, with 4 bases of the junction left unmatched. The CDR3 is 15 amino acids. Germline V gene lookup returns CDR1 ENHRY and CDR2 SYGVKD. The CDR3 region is CAIRDRAISGNTIYF. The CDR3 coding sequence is TGTGCCATCAGGGACAGGGCGATCTCTGGAAACACCATATATTTT.

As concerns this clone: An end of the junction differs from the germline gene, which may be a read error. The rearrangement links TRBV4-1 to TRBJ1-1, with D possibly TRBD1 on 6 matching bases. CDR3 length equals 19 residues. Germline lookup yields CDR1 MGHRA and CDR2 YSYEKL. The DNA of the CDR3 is TGCGCCAGCAGTCAAGGAGGGATTTCAGGGGCTCAAAAGAACACTGAAGCTTTCTTT. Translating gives CASSQGGISGAQKNTEAFF.

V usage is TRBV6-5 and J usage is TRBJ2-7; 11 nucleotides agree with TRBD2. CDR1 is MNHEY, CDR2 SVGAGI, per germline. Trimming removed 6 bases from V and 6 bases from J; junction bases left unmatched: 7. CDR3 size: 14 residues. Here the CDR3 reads CASSNSGRAGEQYF. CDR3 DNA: TGTGCCAGCAGCAATAGCGGGAGGGCCGGCGAGCAGTACTTC.

CDR3 DNA sequence: TGTGCCAGCAGCCAAATGACAGGGAATCTCTACGAGCAGTACTTC. Protein product: CASSQMTGNLYEQYF. The chain joins TRBV14 to TRBJ2-7, with TRBD1 matching over 7 bases. V was clipped by 2 bases and J by 3 bases; unmatched bases: 7. Looked up from germline, CDR1 is SGHDN and CDR2 is FVKESK. The CDR3 totals 15 residues. The full variable domain, with the rest looked up from reference TRBV14 and TRBJ2-7, is EAGVTQFPSHSVIEKGQTVTLRCDPISGHDNLYWYRRVMGKEIKFLLHFVKESKQDESGMPNNRFLAERTGGTYSTLKVQPAELEDSGVYFCASSQMTGNLYEQYFGPGTRLTVT.

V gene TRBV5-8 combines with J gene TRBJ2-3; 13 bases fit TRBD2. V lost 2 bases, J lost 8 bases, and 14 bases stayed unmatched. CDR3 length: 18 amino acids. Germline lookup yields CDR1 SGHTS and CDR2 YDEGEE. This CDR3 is CASSFTSGRAYSEGTQYF. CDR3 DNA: TGTGCCAGCAGCTTTACTAGCGGGAGGGCCTACTCGGAGGGTACGCAGTATTTT. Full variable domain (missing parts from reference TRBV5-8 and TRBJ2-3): EAGVTQSPTHLIKTRGQQATLRCSPISGHTSVYWYQQALGLGLQFLLWYDEGEERNRGNFPPRFSGRQFPNYSSELNVNALELEDSALYLCASSFTSGRAYSEGTQYFGPGTRLTVL.

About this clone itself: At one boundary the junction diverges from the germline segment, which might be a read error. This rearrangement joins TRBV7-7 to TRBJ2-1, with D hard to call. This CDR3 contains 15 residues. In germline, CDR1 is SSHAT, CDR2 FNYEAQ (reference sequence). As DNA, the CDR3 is TGTGCTAGCAGCTTAGGTTTTAGCTCCTACAATGAGCAGTTCTTC. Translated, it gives CASSLGFSSYNEQFF.

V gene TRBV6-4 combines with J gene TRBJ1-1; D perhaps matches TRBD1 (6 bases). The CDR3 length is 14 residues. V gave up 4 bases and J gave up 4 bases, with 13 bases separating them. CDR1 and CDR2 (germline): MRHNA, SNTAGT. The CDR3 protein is CASSAQGIGTEAFF. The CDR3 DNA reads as TGTGCCAGCAGTGCACAGGGTATCGGCACTGAAGCTTTCTTT.

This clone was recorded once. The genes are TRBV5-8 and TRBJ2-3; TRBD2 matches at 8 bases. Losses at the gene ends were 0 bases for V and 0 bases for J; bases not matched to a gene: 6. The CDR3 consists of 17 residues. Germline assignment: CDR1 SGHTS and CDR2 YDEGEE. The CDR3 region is CASSLVLAGVSTDTQYF. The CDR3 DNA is TGTGCCAGCAGCTTGGTGCTAGCGGGCGTCAGCACAGATACGCAGTATTTT.

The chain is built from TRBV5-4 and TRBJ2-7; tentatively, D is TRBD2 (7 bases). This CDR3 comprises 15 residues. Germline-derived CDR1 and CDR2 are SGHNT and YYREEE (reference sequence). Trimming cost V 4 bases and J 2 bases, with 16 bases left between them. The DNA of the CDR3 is TGTGCCAGCAGCGTCATGGGGGGGCCTACCTACGAGCAGTACTTC. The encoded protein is CASSVMGGPTYEQYF. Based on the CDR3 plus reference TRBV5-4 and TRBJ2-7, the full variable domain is ETGVTQSPTHLIKTRGQQVTLRCSSQSGHNTVSWYQQALGQGPQFIFQYYREEENGRGNFPPRFSGLQFPNYSSELNVNALELDDSALYLCASSVMGGPTYEQYFGPGTRLTVT.

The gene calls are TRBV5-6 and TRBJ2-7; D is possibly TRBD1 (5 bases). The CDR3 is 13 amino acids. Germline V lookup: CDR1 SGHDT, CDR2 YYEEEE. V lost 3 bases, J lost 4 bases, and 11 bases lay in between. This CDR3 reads CASSSGSTYEQYF. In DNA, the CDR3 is TGTGCCAGCAGCTCAGGGTCCACATACGAGCAGTACTTC.

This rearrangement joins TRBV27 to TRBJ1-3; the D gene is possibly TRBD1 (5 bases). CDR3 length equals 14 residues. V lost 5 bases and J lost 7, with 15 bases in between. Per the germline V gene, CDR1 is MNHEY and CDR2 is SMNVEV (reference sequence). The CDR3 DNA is TGTGCCAGCAGTCCCCCAGGGTTTAGTAACACCATATATTTT. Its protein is CASSPPGFSNTIYF.

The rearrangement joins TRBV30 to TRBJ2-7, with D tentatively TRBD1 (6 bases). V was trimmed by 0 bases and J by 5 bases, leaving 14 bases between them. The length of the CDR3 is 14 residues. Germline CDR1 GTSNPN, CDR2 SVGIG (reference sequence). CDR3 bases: TGTGCCTGGAGTGTAAGGGGGTTCTTCAACGAGCAGTACTTC. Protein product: CAWSVRGFFNEQYF.

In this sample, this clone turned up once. CDR3 bases: TGTGCCAGCAGTGGTCAGGGCGCCGCTGTAGACACCATATATTTT. Translated, it gives CASSGQGAAVDTIYF. This chain uses TRBV2 with TRBJ1-3; a possible D gene is TRBD1 (5 bases). V dropped 4 bases and J dropped 8 bases, with 18 bases sitting between them. This CDR3 contains 15 residues. The V gene's germline CDR1 is SNHLY and CDR2 FYNNEI.

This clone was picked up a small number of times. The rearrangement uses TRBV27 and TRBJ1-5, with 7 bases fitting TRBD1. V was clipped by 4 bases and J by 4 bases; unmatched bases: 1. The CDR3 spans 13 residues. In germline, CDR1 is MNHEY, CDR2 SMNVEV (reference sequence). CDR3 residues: CASSWDSNQPQHF. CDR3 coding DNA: TGTGCCAGCAGTTGGGACAGTAATCAGCCCCAGCATTTT.

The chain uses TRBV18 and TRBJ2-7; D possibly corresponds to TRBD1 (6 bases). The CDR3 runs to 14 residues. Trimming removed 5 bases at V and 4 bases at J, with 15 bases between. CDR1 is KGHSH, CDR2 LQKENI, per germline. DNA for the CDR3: TGTGCCAGCTCATTCCCGGGACATAATTACGAGCAGTACTTC. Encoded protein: CASSFPGHNYEQYF.